The 15 T cell receptor beta chains below all came from one sample that was sequenced in a study of OX40 agonist ivuxolimab in advanced cancers. Only in-frame clones appear in the TCRdb table, and some are missing; sequencing was by immunoSEQ multiplex PCR. The data show more than 35,000 clones, with roughly 80% seen just once and approximately 7.5% held by the top ten. Sequences were derived from CD4+ or CD8+ T cells sorted from blood, sampled in a trial of the OX40 agonist ivuxolimab. Source of these receptors: an adult with an advanced solid tumor such as melanoma, head and neck, liver or kidney cancer.

The chain is built from TRBV9 and TRBJ2-7; 9 positions agree with TRBD1. Germline lookup yields CDR1 SGDLS and CDR2 YYNGEE. The V segment lost 3 bases and the J segment 3 bases; nucleotides outside the gene matches: 4. The CDR3 contains 14 residues. The CDR3 region is CASSAPGQGYEQYF. In DNA, the CDR3 is TGTGCCAGCAGCGCCCCGGGACAGGGCTACGAGCAGTACTTC. Full variable domain (remainder filled in from reference TRBV9 and TRBJ2-7): DSGVTQTPKHLITATGQRVTLRCSPRSGDLSVYWYQQSLDQGLQFLIQYYNGEERAKGNILERFSAQQFPDLHSELNLSSLELGDSALYFCASSAPGQGYEQYFGPGTRLTVT.

V gene TRBV14 combines with J gene TRBJ2-7; 7 bases agree with TRBD2. Germline V CDR1 and CDR2: SGHDN, FVKESK. CDR3 size: 14 residues. V lost 1 base to trimming and J lost 2 bases; unmatched junction nucleotides: 2. The CDR3, as DNA: TGTGCCAGCAGCCAAGTGGGAGGGACCTACGAGCAGTACTTC. The encoded protein is CASSQVGGTYEQYF.

This clone has a handful of counts. The chain has TRBV6-4 and TRBJ2-1; 8 bases align to TRBD2. This CDR3 region has 14 residues. Trimming took 5 bases from V and 10 from J; bases not matched to a gene: 10. Germline assignment: CDR1 MRHNA and CDR2 SNTAGT. CDR3 region: CASSTGTRWGEQFF. CDR3 in DNA: TGTGCCAGCAGTACCGGGACTAGGTGGGGGGAGCAGTTCTTC.

This clone was observed a single time. The rearrangement links TRBV7-8 to TRBJ1-2; D unresolved. There are 15 residues in the CDR3. CDR1 and CDR2 from the germline V gene are SGHVS and FQNEAQ. Trimming removed 0 bases from V and 3 bases from J, with 11 bases in between. The CDR3 loop is CASSLAVRLDYGYTF. The CDR3 bases are TGTGCCAGCAGCTTAGCTGTACGGTTGGACTATGGCTACACCTTC.

This clone has just one count. This chain joins TRBV7-9 and TRBJ2-2; 8 bases are shared with TRBD2. CDR3 length equals 16 residues. Germline CDR1 and CDR2: SEHNR and FQNEAQ (reference sequence). V was pared by 5 bases and J by 1 base, with 6 bases of the junction left unmatched. The chain's CDR3 is CASSRAGTRNTGELFF. Written as DNA, the CDR3 is TGTGCCAGCAGCCGGGCCGGGACTAGGAACACCGGGGAGCTGTTTTTT.

The rearrangement joins TRBV6-5 to TRBJ2-7, with D possibly TRBD2 on 6 matching bases. CDR3 length: 13 amino acids. Trimming stripped 4 bases from V and 5 bases from J, with 12 bases between. Germline V gene data show CDR1 as MNHEY and CDR2 as SVGAGI. CDR3 loop: CASSSPGLHEQYF. The CDR3 coding sequence is TGTGCCAGCAGTTCACCGGGACTCCACGAGCAGTACTTC.

The chain uses TRBV5-1 and TRBJ2-7; 9 bases fit TRBD2. The V segment lost 1 base and the J segment 0 bases; nucleotides outside the gene matches: 17. CDR3 length equals 20 residues. From germline, CDR1 is SGHRS and CDR2 YFSETQ. The CDR3 loop reads CASSLRVGALAGQSSYEQYF. The DNA of the CDR3 is TGCGCCAGCAGCTTGAGAGTCGGGGCACTAGCGGGTCAAAGCTCCTACGAGCAGTACTTC.

V and J are TRBV19 and TRBJ2-1; 13 nucleotides line up with TRBD2. The CDR3 runs to 17 residues. Germline-derived CDR1 and CDR2 are LNHDA and SQIVND (reference sequence). The J segment lost 8 bases and the V segment lost 3 bases, leaving 10 bases of the junction unmatched. The CDR3 coding sequence is TGTGCCAGTAGTATCCACCTACTAGCGGGAGGGTTGGATGAGCAGTTCTTC. This sequence encodes CASSIHLLAGGLDEQFF.

The rearrangement joins TRBV7-8 to TRBJ2-4, with a possible D match to TRBD2 (5 bases). Deletions cut 1 base from V and 6 bases from J, with 10 bases between. Germline CDR1 reads SGHVS; CDR2 reads FQNEAQ. This CDR3 is 14 amino acids long. CDR3 region: CASSLVGRGNIQYF. CDR3 DNA sequence: TGTGCCAGCAGCTTAGTTGGGAGAGGAAACATTCAGTACTTC.

The chain carries TRBV7-9 and TRBJ1-5; a weak D match, TRBD1 (6 bases). Germline V gene data show CDR1 as SEHNR and CDR2 as FQNEAQ (reference sequence). V was shortened by 4 bases and J by 2 bases, with 15 bases between the two germline ends. The CDR3 runs 16 residues. CDR3 region: CASSSTVGGGNQPQHF. As DNA, the CDR3 is TGTGCCAGCAGCTCCACCGTGGGGGGCGGCAATCAGCCCCAGCATTTT.

The V call is TRBV2, the J call TRBJ2-1; TRBD1 aligns across 8 bases. The CDR3 is 16 residues long. J was trimmed by 8 bases and V by 3 bases; bases with no gene match: 12. The germline CDR1 and CDR2 sequences are SNHLY and FYNNEI. The CDR3 spells CASSDPAGTGQYEQFF. Here the CDR3 DNA reads TGTGCCAGCAGTGACCCGGCCGGGACAGGACAGTATGAGCAGTTCTTC. Full variable domain (rest looked up from reference TRBV2 and TRBJ2-1): EPEVTQTPSHQVTQMGQEVILRCVPISNHLYFYWYRQILGQKVEFLVSFYNNEISEKSEIFDDQFSVERPDGSNFTLKIRSTKLEDSAMYFCASSDPAGTGQYEQFFGPGTRLTVL.

The rearrangement joins TRBV6-5 to TRBJ1-1; 9 nucleotides match TRBD1. Losses at the gene ends were 4 bases for V and 4 bases for J; bases not matched to a gene: 4. The CDR3 sequence is 14 residues long. Germline CDR1 and CDR2: MNHEY and SVGAGI. The CDR3 protein is CASSWGQGLTEAFF. CDR3 bases: TGTGCCAGCAGTTGGGGACAGGGACTCACTGAAGCTTTCTTT.

A single count supports this clone. The chain has TRBV4-2 and TRBJ2-3; 7 bases map to TRBD1. V shed 4 bases, J shed 0 bases, and the junction held 10 bases outside the gene matches. The CDR3 has 17 residues. CDR1 is LGHNA and CDR2 is YNFKEQ in the germline V gene. The CDR3 DNA reads as TGTGCCAGCAGCCCCGGGGTGACAGGGTCTAGCACAGATACGCAGTATTTT. This gives the protein CASSPGVTGSSTDTQYF.

This rearrangement joins TRBV6-5 to TRBJ2-1, with a tentative D call TRBD2 (5 bases). This CDR3 is built from 16 residues. V gave up 1 base and J gave up 8 bases, with 18 bases separating them. Germline V CDR1 and CDR2: MNHEY, SVGAGI. CDR3 nucleotide sequence: TGTGCCAGCAGTTACTTCGGGATTCCCGTTGCGGATGAGCAGTTCTTC. Protein product: CASSYFGIPVADEQFF.

This sequence joins TRBV25-1 and TRBJ1-4, with 9 bases lining up with TRBD1. The ends lost 4 bases at V and 6 bases at J; junction bases unmatched: 3. Germline values: CDR1 MGHDK, CDR2 SYGVNS. CDR3 size: 14 residues. DNA for the CDR3: TGTGCCAGCAGTGTGGGACAGGGTTATGAAAAACTGTTTTTT. This gives the protein CASSVGQGYEKLFF.